The T cell receptor (beta chain) described here comes from a study of cytomegalovirus exposure and HLA in healthy donors. Findings and limits, study-wide: In a later analysis, HLA-associated TCR beta chains were more clonally expanded than equally common others. For most subjects, TCR beta sequences were reported to predict HLA-A and HLA-B alleles with accuracy. Later on, a genetic analysis was performed. It linked a missense variant in DCLRE1C with V- and J-gene trimming of TCR beta.

In regard to this clone: The antigen is not known.

CDR1 is LNHNV, CDR2 YYDKDF, per germline (reference sequence). The germline V and J ends were trimmed by 1 base and 7 bases, with 14 bases remaining between them. CDR3 length: 14 residues. In the PCR, 60 Vbeta and 13 Jbeta primers were used. Using immunoSEQ multiplex PCR, the repertoire was profiled, and TCRdb retains in-frame clones only, with some absent. The sample lists about 150,000 clones, 70% to 85% occurring once. The sequencing input was PBMCs. This receptor was taken from a woman between 45 and 65 years old in good health and CMV-seropositive. V gene TRBV15 combines with J gene TRBJ2-7; D might be TRBD1 (5 bases). The CDR3 region has the DNA TGTGCCACCAGCAGAGTTCAGATCAGGGATGAGCAGTACTTC. Residues: CATSRVQIRDEQYF.